Shown below are 21 T cell receptor beta chains from a single sample sequenced in a study of T-cell memory formation after mild COVID-19. TCRdb reanalysed the 5' RACE reads using MiXCR and keeps one entry per CDR3 protein. The profile covers approximately 300,000 distinct CDR3 sequences, with more than 15% appearing a single time and about a fifth taken by the ten largest. The sequenced sample consisted of PBMCs or a T cell subset sorted from them (not recorded which). Every receptor here comes from a young man who had mild COVID-19 (a few samples of this study predate the infection). Cell type and time point are not known.

This chain uses TRBV12-3 or TRBV12-4 with TRBJ1-5, with D unresolved. CDR3 length: 14 amino acids. Trimming took 5 bases from V and 5 from J, leaving 13 bases between them. DNA for the CDR3: TGTGCCAGCAGTCTCCCGTCGGGGTATCAGCCCCAGCATTTT. It encodes CASSLPSGYQPQHF.

This clonotype was counted a few times. This chain uses TRBV12-5 with TRBJ1-1; D unclear. Trimming shortened V by 1 base and J by 1 base, and 10 bases separated the two germline ends. Germline CDR1 and CDR2: LGHNT and FRNRAP. CDR3 size: 15 residues. The CDR3 reads CASGLGQTGNTEAFF. In nucleotides, the CDR3 is TGTGCTAGTGGTTTGGGGCAGACGGGGAACACTGAAGCTTTCTTT.

This clonotype was detected only a few times. J is TRBJ1-5 and V is TRBV6-2 or TRBV6-3; D is uncertain. CDR3 size: 14 residues. Trimming cost V 2 bases and J 7 bases, with 12 bases left between them. Germline V gene sequence: CDR1 MNHEY, CDR2 SVGEGT. This CDR3 reads CASSYPGRRQPQHF. The CDR3 DNA reads TGTGCCAGCAGTTACCCCGGAAGGAGGCAGCCCCAGCATTTT.

There are a few counts of this clonotype. The gene calls are TRBV19 and TRBJ2-1; unclear D gene. In germline, CDR1 is LNHDA, CDR2 SQIVND (reference sequence). This CDR3 comprises 11 residues. Trimming removed 6 bases from V and 15 bases from J, with 15 bases in between. In DNA form, the CDR3 reads TGTGCCAGTAGCCCGTCCCTCGGGCTGTTCTTC. It translates to CASSPSLGLFF.

This clonotype was seen a few times. The CDR3 bases are TGCAGCGCGTACGACCCGGGGTTAAGATCTAACTATGGCTACACCTTC. This codes for CSAYDPGLRSNYGYTF. The rearrangement joins TRBV29-1 to TRBJ1-2; D remains ambiguous. Germline-derived CDR1 and CDR2 are SQVTM and ANQGSEA. Trimming cost V 7 bases and J 0 bases, with 21 bases left between them. The CDR3 is made up of 16 amino acids. Variable domain in full (rest from reference TRBV29-1 and TRBJ1-2): SAVISQKPSRDICQRGTSLTIQCQVDSQVTMMFWYRQQPGQSLTLIATANQGSEATYESGFVIDKFPISRPNLTFSTLTVSNMSPEDSSIYLCSAYDPGLRSNYGYTFGSGTRLTVV.

This clonotype occurred many times. The chain has TRBV4-1 and TRBJ1-6; D uncertain. CDR1 is MGHRA, CDR2 YSYEKL, per germline. The V gene lost 6 bases and the J gene lost 0 bases, with 12 bases spanning the gap. The CDR3 sequence is 16 residues long. CDR3 coding DNA: TGCGCCAGCAGGGGCCGGGCAAGCTCCTATAATTCACCCCTCCACTTT. Its protein product is CASRGRASSYNSPLHF.

This clonotype has at least ten counts. The chain uses TRBV7-3 and TRBJ1-6, with 7 positions matching TRBD1. Unmatched junction bases numbered 7, after V lost 5 bases and J lost 0 bases. The CDR3 is 17 residues long. CDR1 is SGHTA, CDR2 FQGTGA, per germline. The CDR3 sequence is CASSNRGDSSYNSPLHF. CDR3 nucleotide sequence: TGTGCCAGCAGCAACCGGGGGGACAGCTCCTATAATTCACCCCTCCACTTT.

This clonotype was counted between two and nine times. The genes are TRBV20-1 and TRBJ1-6; TRBD1 is a possible D gene (5 bases). V was shortened by 3 bases and J by 10 bases, with 19 bases between the two germline ends. This CDR3 contains 15 residues. Germline V gene data show CDR1 as DFQATT and CDR2 as SNEGSKA (reference sequence). The CDR3 reads CSARGRAGIRSPLHF. CDR3 nucleotide sequence: TGCAGTGCTAGGGGGAGAGCAGGGATCCGATCACCCCTCCACTTT.

The chain couples TRBV18 to TRBJ2-5, with D hard to call. Deletions cut 6 bases from V and 4 bases from J, with 9 bases between. The CDR3 has 12 residues. Germline assignment: CDR1 KGHSH and CDR2 LQKENI. The chain's CDR3 is CASSAFSETQYF. DNA for the CDR3: TGTGCCAGCTCCGCCTTTTCAGAGACCCAGTACTTC.

There are a few counts of this clonotype. The genes are TRBV19 and TRBJ1-5, with a tentative D call TRBD1 (5 bases). The germline V gene has CDR1 LNHDA and CDR2 SQIVND (reference sequence). This CDR3 region has 14 residues. The V end lost 7 bases, the J end lost 3 bases, and 13 bases lay between the germline ends. The CDR3 is CASKEQGDNQPQHF. Written as DNA, the CDR3 is TGTGCCAGTAAGGAGCAGGGAGACAATCAGCCCCAGCATTTT.

In this sample, this clonotype turned up a few times. The rearrangement links TRBV4-2 to TRBJ1-6, with a possible D match to TRBD1 (5 bases). Deletions cut 0 bases from V and 7 bases from J, with 16 bases between. The CDR3 length is 17 residues. Germline CDR1 and CDR2: LGHNA and YNFKEQ. This chain's CDR3 is CASSQDWDPRANSPLHF. The CDR3 DNA is TGTGCCAGCAGCCAAGATTGGGACCCTCGGGCGAATTCACCCCTCCACTTT.

This clonotype was detected only a few times. This sequence joins TRBV20-1 and TRBJ2-3; 9 bases align to TRBD2. Germline loops: CDR1 DFQATT, CDR2 SNEGSKA (reference sequence). The CDR3 loop spans 18 amino acids. With V trimmed by 2 bases and J by 5 bases, 17 bases remained unmatched. In DNA form, the CDR3 reads TGCAGTGCTAGATCGGTTCTAGCGGGGCTACCTCCCGGAGATACGCAGTATTTT. Translated: CSARSVLAGLPPGDTQYF.

In its sample, this clonotype was seen a few times. The chain links TRBV12-3 or TRBV12-4 to TRBJ1-6; D unclear. Trimming pared 9 bases from V and 9 bases from J, leaving 12 bases between. The CDR3 has 12 amino acids. In DNA form, the CDR3 reads TGTGCCAGTAAAAAATCGCGTTCACCCCTCCACTTT. This sequence encodes CASKKSRSPLHF.

The sample holds a few counts of this clonotype. The chain links TRBV7-8 to TRBJ1-5; D remains ambiguous. Looked up from germline, CDR1 is SGHVS and CDR2 is FQNEAQ. V gave up 3 bases and J gave up 2 bases, with 11 bases separating them. CDR3 length: 15 amino acids. The CDR3, as DNA: TGTGCCAGCAGCTTGTTAGAGTATGGCAATCAGCCCCAGCATTTT. Amino acid sequence: CASSLLEYGNQPQHF.

In this sample, this clonotype turned up a few times. V usage is TRBV5-1 and J usage is TRBJ2-5; TRBD1 agrees at 10 bases. In germline, CDR1 is SGHRS, CDR2 YFSETQ. This CDR3 is 17 amino acids long. With 4 bases clipped from V and 2 bases from J, the junction kept 11 bases outside the gene matches. Here the CDR3 DNA reads TGCGCCAGCAGCACCCGTGGGACAGGGGAGGATCAAGAGACCCAGTACTTC. It specifies CASSTRGTGEDQETQYF.

The chain is built from TRBV6-5 and TRBJ1-1, with TRBD1 as a possible D gene (6 bases). Germline loops: CDR1 MNHEY, CDR2 SVGAGI. The CDR3 contains 15 residues. Trimming took off 5 bases at V and 8 bases at J, with 21 bases between the two ends. Here the CDR3 DNA reads TGTGCCAGCAGTCCTAGCAACAGGGTGATGGCAGAAGCTTTCTTT. Its translation is CASSPSNRVMAEAFF.

This rearrangement joins TRBV6-1 to TRBJ1-6; D unresolved. V was clipped by 3 bases and J by 7 bases, with 10 bases between them. Germline lookup yields CDR1 MNHNS and CDR2 SASEGT. The CDR3 loop spans 14 amino acids. The CDR3 DNA is TGTGCCAGCAGTGATCTCCTCTGGAATTCACCCCTCCACTTT. Amino acid sequence: CASSDLLWNSPLHF.

V gene TRBV12-3 or TRBV12-4 combines with J gene TRBJ1-1; D not certain. This CDR3 is 13 amino acids long. The V gene lost 4 bases and the J gene lost 8 bases, with 14 bases spanning the gap. CDR3 sequence: CASSSGRETEAFF. DNA for the CDR3: TGTGCCAGCAGTTCAGGCAGAGAAACAGAAGCTTTCTTT.

The chain employs TRBV27 and TRBJ1-1; D gene uncertain. This CDR3 comprises 12 residues. The germline V gene encodes CDR1 MNHEY and CDR2 SMNVEV (reference sequence). Trimming left V 8 bases short and J 1 base short, with 8 bases between. The CDR3 DNA reads as TGTGCCAGCGCCGACAAGAACACTGAAGCTTTCTTT. Protein product: CASADKNTEAFF.

This clonotype came up once. The J gene is TRBJ2-1, the V gene TRBV6-2 or TRBV6-3, with 7 bases identical to TRBD2. Germline CDR1 MNHEY, CDR2 SVGEGT. This CDR3 has 15 residues. V gave up 10 bases and J gave up 3 bases; unmatched junction bases: 12. The DNA for the CDR3 is TGTGCCACCTCTGACGAGGAGCGGGGCTACAATGAGCAGTTCTTC. Protein sequence: CATSDEERGYNEQFF.

This clonotype was picked up a small number of times. The chain has TRBV7-8 and TRBJ2-2, with D uncertain. Trimming shortened V by 0 bases and J by 0 bases, and 11 bases separated the two germline ends. Per the germline V gene, CDR1 is SGHVS and CDR2 is FQNEAQ. CDR3 length: 17 residues. The CDR3 sequence is CASSLARWRSNTGELFF. CDR3 nucleotide sequence: TGTGCCAGCAGCTTAGCGCGGTGGCGGTCGAACACCGGGGAGCTGTTTTTT.